The T cell receptor beta chain described here comes from a study of graft-versus-host responses after intestinal transplantation. Study at large: As for transplant type, recipients had multivisceral, liver-intestinal, or isolated intestinal grafts. Recipients uniformly received anti-thymocyte globulin induction, followed by tacrolimus and steroids for roughly 3 years. Whole-study findings and limits: The authors found GvH clones in recipient marrow, some appearing first in ileum or blood. Early after transplant, HvG declines were associated with peak levels of circulating GvH clones.

Points on this clone: The antigen is undetermined.

The CDR3 is 13 residues long. Germline CDR1 GTSNPN, CDR2 SVGIG (reference sequence). Trimming shortened V by 4 bases and J by 1 base, and 11 bases separated the two germline ends. Assay: immunoSEQ multiplex PCR; the TCRdb copy retains only in-frame clones and omits some. The table records some 110,000 clones, more than 80% of them present only once. The clonotype comes from a human donor who was the organ donor for an intestinal transplant. This chain joins TRBV30 and TRBJ2-7; D is uncertain. Specimen: unstimulated CD4+ T cells sorted from spleen or lymph node cells, collected before transplant. CDR3 sequence (DNA): TGTGCCTGGAACCTGGGCCGGTCCTACGAGCAGTACTTC. Protein product: CAWNLGRSYEQYF.